This TCR beta chain was sequenced during a study of patients and donors after allogeneic stem cell transplantation. In TCRdb, the RT-PCR reads were re-called with MiXCR into one record per CDR3 protein. The data contain roughly 190,000 distinct CDR3 sequences, approximately 41% of them singletons. This clonotype was observed many times. The CDR3 contains 13 residues. CDR1 and CDR2 (germline): SGHTA, FQGNSA. Trimming stripped 5 bases from V and 10 bases from J, with 17 bases between. This clonotype was obtained from a human donor who was either an allogeneic HSCT recipient or a stem cell or donor lymphocyte infusion donor (not recorded which). It is not recorded whose cells these are; they may come from a transplant donor. The chain has TRBV7-2 and TRBJ1-2; D is uncertain. Material: blood, either unsorted or a sorted T cell fraction (not recorded which). CDR3 nucleotide sequence: TGTGCCAGCAGCCGACTCGACCCTGGCGCCTACACCTTC. Its protein is CASSRLDPGAYTF.